What follows describes a single T cell receptor (beta chain). This sample is part of a study of blood T cell repertoires in COVID-19. Turning to the study itself: There were acute and convalescent COVID-19 samples, and they came from the United States, Italy and Spain. T cells, B-cell-depleted T cells, or PBMCs supplied cDNA or gDNA.

Germline CDR1 LNHDA, CDR2 SQIVND (reference sequence). The CDR3 totals 16 residues. V lost 4 bases and J 0 bases, leaving 13 bases between the germline ends. Per the original data handling: For nucleated cells, counts were estimated from reference gene primer amplification. Profiled with immunoSEQ multiplex PCR; TCRdb holds only in-frame clones, not every one. The V and J calls and the clone size are those of that table, but D and trimming were determined from the DNA. This table has about 47,000 clones, roughly 89% appearing once. The source material was peripheral blood. The gene calls are TRBV19 and TRBJ1-3; D possibly corresponds to TRBD1 (5 bases). The TCR comes from a man between 70 and 80 years old with active COVID-19. The CDR3 DNA is TGTGCCAGTAGTAAGCGGGGGACGAGCTCTGGAAACACCATATATTTT. It translates to CASSKRGTSSGNTIYF.